Included here is one T cell receptor (beta chain) sequence, with context. The antigen it binds to is not known. No base quality information exists; no much larger clone differs at one position. Ophthalmopathy patients had moderately to severely active disease, with a Clinical Activity Score of 3 or more, a NOSPECS grade of 4 or more, and a disease duration of less than 3 months. Exclusion was applied to patients with uncontrolled infections, other autoimmune diseases, pregnancy or lactation. Clinical symptoms, serum thyroxine and TRAb, thyroid ultrasound, and orbital computed tomography formed the basis for the diagnoses. Ficoll-Paque density gradient centrifugation was used to isolate PBMCs from approximately 11 ml of fresh peripheral blood. Total RNA was extracted with Trizol reagent, and quality was checked on an Agilent 2100 Bioanalyzer. These data originate in a study of T cells in Graves' hyperthyroidism and ophthalmopathy (dated by TCRdb to between 2017 and 2020). For the wider study: Peripheral blood samples were taken at initial diagnosis, before any treatment was given. TCR V-J signatures able to tell the groups apart were searched for in a discovery cohort of 95 to 100 patients, of whom more than 40 had Graves' ophthalmopathy and some 60 had stable Graves' hyperthyroidism. Prospective prediction of ophthalmopathy was tested in an independent validation cohort consisting of some 20 hyperthyroidism patients and approximately 16 patients who later progressed to ophthalmopathy. The roughly 90 discovery patients were divided at random into training and test sets in a 7:3 ratio. In several Graves' hyperthyroidism patients, the study also compared T-cell repertoires from thyroid tissue with T-cell repertoires from blood. After blood sampling, hyperthyroidism patients were treated with methimazole at a starting dose of 30 mg daily, and ophthalmopathy patients were treated with high-dose intravenous methylprednisolone. The paper describes TCR Vbeta CDR3 sequencing of roughly 130 peripheral blood samples, made up of 43 ophthalmopathy patients, approximately 73 hyperthyroidism patients and roughly 17 progressor patients.

V drops 3 bases and J drops 3 bases, leaving 14 bases in between. CDR3 length: 14 amino acids, cysteine to phenylalanine. CDR3 DNA is the only sequence kept; it has 42 bases, read in frame from the first base. Based on the germline V gene, the CDR1 and CDR2 sequences are SQVTM and ANQGSEA. General study outcomes and caveats: Blood samples also contained most of the expanded thyroid clonotypes (frequency above 0.001), which suggests that blood repertoires may reflect thyroid immune responses. No statistical method was used to set the sample size in advance, and investigators knew the group allocation. A model built on a 13 V-J signature distinguished ophthalmopathy from stable hyperthyroidism, reaching approximately 89% sensitivity and about 81% specificity in cross-validation and 80%/75% in testing. In validation, the model predicted progression to ophthalmopathy with 55% to 71% sensitivity and approximately 74% specificity, a median of about six months before onset.

Amplification of TCR beta CDR3 regions was carried out from RNA transcripts. The TCR CDR3 was subjected to a first round of RT-PCR using the HTBI primer set and the Qiagen OneStep RT-PCR kit. A second multiplex PCR round built the libraries, followed by size selection and purification. Sequencing of the libraries was done on an Illumina HiSeq2000 using paired-end 100 bp reads. In the authors' own workflow: SOAPnuke was used to process the raw data, throwing out any read that contained adapters or uncalled bases, had a mean Phred below 15, or lacked an exact constant-primer or identifier match. COPE v1.2.5 was used to merge high-quality paired reads, and clonotypes were defined as unique nucleotide sequences. Clonotypes were aligned to IMGT TRBV, TRBD and TRBJ reference segments using MiTCR v1.1. The analysis included only V-J combinations with a frequency above 0.0001, which together covered 98% to 99.2% of the repertoires. A TCS score was defined as the ratio of F50 (clonal expansion) to E x V (chaos), with BLOSUM62-based TCRdist applied between CDR3 peptides within each V-J. Welch's t-statistics and random forest reduced 500 to 650 V-J features to about 12, which were used in a naive Bayes classifier (R e1071). TCRdb's own reprocessing of the public reads used fastp at Q25 and MiXCR and kept productive beta chains. All rows with the same CDR3 protein become a single entry with the most common DNA and genes. TCRdb, not the original authors, processed these V and J calls. The sample table lists over 400,000 distinct CDR3 sequences, 22% of them with a count of one. The ten largest clones add up to about 53% of the sample.

This TCR came from a woman in her 70s with Graves' ophthalmopathy. This receptor chain uses TRBV29-1 and TRBJ1-2, with no confidently assigned D gene. The sample was blood. The DNA sequence is TGCAGCGTTGAGAGGAAGTTTTTTGACTATGGCTACACCTTC. It specifies CSVERKFFDYGYTF.